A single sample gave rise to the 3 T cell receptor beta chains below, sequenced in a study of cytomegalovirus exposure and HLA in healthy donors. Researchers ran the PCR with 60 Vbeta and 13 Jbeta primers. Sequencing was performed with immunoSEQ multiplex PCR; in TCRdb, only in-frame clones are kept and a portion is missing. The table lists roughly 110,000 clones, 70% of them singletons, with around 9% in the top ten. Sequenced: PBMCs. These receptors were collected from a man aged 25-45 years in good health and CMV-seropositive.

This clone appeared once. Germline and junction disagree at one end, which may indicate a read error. The DNA of the CDR3 is TGTTCCAGCAGCTGGGAAGCGGGAGGGCCGGGCACCGGGGAGCTGTTTTTT. Translated: CSSSWEAGGPGTGELFF. V is TRBV7-9 and J is TRBJ2-2; 10 nucleotides agree with TRBD2. There are 17 residues in the CDR3. Germline V CDR1 and CDR2: SEHNR, FQNEAQ (reference sequence).

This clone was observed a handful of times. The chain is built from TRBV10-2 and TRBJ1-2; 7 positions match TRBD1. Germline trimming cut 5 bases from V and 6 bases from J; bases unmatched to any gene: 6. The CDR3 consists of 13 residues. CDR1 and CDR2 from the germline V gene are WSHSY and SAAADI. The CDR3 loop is CASSRQGENGYTF. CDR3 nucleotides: TGCGCCAGCAGTCGACAGGGAGAGAATGGCTACACCTTC.

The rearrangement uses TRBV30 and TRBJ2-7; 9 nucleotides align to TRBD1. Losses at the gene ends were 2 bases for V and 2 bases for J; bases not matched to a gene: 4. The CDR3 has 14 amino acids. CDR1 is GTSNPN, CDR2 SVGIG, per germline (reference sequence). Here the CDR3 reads CAWSRGQGPYEQYV. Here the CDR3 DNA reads TGTGCCTGGAGTAGGGGACAGGGCCCCTACGAGCAGTACGTC.